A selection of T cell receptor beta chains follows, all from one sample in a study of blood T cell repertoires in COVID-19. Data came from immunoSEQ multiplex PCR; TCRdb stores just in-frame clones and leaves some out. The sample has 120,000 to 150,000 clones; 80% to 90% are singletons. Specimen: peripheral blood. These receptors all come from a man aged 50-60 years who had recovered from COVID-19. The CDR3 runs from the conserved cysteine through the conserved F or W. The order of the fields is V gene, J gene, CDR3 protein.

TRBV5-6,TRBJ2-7,CASSPGQGSYEQYF
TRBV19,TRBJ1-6,CASSGGRASSSPLHF
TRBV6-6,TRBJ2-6,CASRNSVSGANVLTF
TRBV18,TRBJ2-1,CASSPGLAGGPGYNEQFF
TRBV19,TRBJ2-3,CASSPGLAGITDTQYF
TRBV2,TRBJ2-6,CARGGSGANVLTF
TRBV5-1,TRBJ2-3,CASSLDGAVSTDTQYF
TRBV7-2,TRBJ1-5,CASSLVGPGQPQHF
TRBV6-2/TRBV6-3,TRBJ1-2,CASSHAVHYGYTF
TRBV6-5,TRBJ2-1,CASSYGGGAKNEQFF
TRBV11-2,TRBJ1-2,CASSFNRAHYGYTF
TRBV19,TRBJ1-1,CASSKQGALNTEAFF
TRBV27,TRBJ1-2,CASRIPGQLYGGYTF
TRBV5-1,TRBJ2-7,CASSLGELAGTIYEQYF